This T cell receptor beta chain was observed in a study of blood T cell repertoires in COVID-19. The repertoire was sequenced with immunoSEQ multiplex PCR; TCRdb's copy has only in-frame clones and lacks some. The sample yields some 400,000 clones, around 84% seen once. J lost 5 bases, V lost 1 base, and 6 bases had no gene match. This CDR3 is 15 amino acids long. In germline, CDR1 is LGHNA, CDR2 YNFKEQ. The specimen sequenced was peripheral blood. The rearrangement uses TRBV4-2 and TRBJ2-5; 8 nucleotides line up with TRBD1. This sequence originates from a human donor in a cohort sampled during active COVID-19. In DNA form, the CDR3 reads TGTGCCAGCAGCCAAGGAACCAGGGGGCTGGAGACCCAGTACTTC. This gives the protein CASSQGTRGLETQYF.